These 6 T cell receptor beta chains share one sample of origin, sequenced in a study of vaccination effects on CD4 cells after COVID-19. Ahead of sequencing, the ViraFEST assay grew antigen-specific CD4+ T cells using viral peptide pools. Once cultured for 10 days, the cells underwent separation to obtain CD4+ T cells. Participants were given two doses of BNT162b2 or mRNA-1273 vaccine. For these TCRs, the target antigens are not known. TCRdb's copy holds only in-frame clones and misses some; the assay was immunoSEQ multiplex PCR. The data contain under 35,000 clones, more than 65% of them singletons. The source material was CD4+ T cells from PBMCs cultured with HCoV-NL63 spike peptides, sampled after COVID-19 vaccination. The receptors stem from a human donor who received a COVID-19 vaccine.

The CDR3 DNA sequence: TGTGCCACCAGTGATGTAGCGGGGGGCCGCACAGATACGCAGTATTTT. It specifies CATSDVAGGRTDTQYF. This chain uses TRBV24-1 with TRBJ2-3; 10 bases line up with TRBD2. V gave up 3 bases and J gave up 1 base; unmatched junction bases: 3. The germline V gene has CDR1 KGHDR and CDR2 SFDVKD. This CDR3 spans 16 amino acids.

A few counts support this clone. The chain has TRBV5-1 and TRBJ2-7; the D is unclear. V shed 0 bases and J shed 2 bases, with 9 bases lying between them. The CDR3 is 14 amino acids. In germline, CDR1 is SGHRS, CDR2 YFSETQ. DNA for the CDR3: TGCGCCAGCAGCTTGGAGAACGGACCCTACGAGCAGTACTTC. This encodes CASSLENGPYEQYF.

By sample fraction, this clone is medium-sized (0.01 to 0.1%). CDR3 DNA sequence: TGTGCCAGCAGCACCGGAGGGGGGGCCTCTGGAAACACCATATATTTT. The encoded protein is CASSTGGGASGNTIYF. This chain uses TRBV5-4 with TRBJ1-3, with a weak D call TRBD1 (6 bases). Germline V gives CDR1 SGHNT, CDR2 YYREEE (reference sequence). Trimming left V 4 bases short and J 0 bases short, with 14 bases between. The CDR3 length is 16 residues.

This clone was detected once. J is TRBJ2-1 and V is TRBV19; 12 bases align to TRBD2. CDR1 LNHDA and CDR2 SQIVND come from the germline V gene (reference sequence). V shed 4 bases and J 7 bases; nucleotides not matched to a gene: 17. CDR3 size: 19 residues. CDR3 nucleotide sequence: TGTGCCAGTAGTACAGAGACTAGCGGGAGCCGCAGTTGGAGAAATGAGCAGTTCTTC. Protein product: CASSTETSGSRSWRNEQFF.

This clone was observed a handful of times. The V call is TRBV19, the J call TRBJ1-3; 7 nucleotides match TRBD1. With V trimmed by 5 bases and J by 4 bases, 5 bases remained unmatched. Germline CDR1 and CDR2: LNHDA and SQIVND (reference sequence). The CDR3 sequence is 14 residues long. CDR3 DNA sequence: TGTGCCAGTAGTCACCGGGACAGAGGAAACACCATATATTTT. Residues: CASSHRDRGNTIYF.

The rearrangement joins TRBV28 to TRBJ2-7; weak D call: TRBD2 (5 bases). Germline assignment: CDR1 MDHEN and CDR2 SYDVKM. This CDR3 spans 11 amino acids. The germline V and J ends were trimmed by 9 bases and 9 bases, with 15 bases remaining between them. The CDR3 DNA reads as TGTGCCAGTGGACGGGGTTCCGGGCAGTACTTC. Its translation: CASGRGSGQYF.